Shown below are 2 T cell receptor beta chains from a single sample sequenced in a study of blood T cell repertoires in COVID-19. The assay was immunoSEQ multiplex PCR, and TCRdb's table has in-frame clones only and misses some. This table has about 300,000 clones, 75% to 90% appearing once. Sequencing used peripheral blood. These TCRs come from a middle-aged woman who had recovered from COVID-19.

The sample holds one count of this clone. The rearrangement links TRBV5-8 to TRBJ1-4; 12 nucleotides agree with TRBD1. Germline values: CDR1 SGHTS, CDR2 YDEGEE. V was pared by 4 bases and J by 7 bases, with 5 bases of the junction left unmatched. The CDR3 length is 15 residues. DNA of the CDR3: TGTGCCAGCAGCCCGGGGACAGGGGGCACTGAAAAACTGTTTTTT. Encoded protein: CASSPGTGGTEKLFF. The whole variable domain, remainder taken from reference TRBV5-8 and TRBJ1-4, is EAGVTQSPTHLIKTRGQQATLRCSPISGHTSVYWYQQALGLGLQFLLWYDEGEERNRGNFPPRFSGRQFPNYSSELNVNALELEDSALYLCASSPGTGGTEKLFFGSGTQLSVL.

The rearrangement uses TRBV9 and TRBJ2-7; 9 bases align to TRBD1. With 3 bases clipped from V and 5 bases from J, the junction kept 9 bases outside the gene matches. Germline assignment: CDR1 SGDLS and CDR2 YYNGEE. This CDR3 spans 15 amino acids. This chain's CDR3 is CASSEGQGFGNEQYF. Written as DNA, the CDR3 is TGTGCCAGCAGCGAGGGACAGGGTTTTGGGAACGAGCAGTACTTC.